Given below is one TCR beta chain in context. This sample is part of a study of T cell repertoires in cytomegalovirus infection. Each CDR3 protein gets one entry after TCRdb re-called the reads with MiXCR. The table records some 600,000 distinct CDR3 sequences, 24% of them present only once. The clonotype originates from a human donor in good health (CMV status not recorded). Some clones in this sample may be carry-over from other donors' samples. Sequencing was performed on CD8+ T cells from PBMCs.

The DNA for the CDR3 is TGTGCCAGCAGCCCCCGGGGGACAGGCCATGGCTACACCTTC. Amino acids: CASSPRGTGHGYTF. The gene calls are TRBV5-4 and TRBJ1-2; 8 nucleotides align to TRBD1. The CDR3 runs to 14 residues. Losses at the gene ends were 4 bases for V and 6 bases for J; bases not matched to a gene: 8. Germline V gives CDR1 SGHNT, CDR2 YYREEE (reference sequence).